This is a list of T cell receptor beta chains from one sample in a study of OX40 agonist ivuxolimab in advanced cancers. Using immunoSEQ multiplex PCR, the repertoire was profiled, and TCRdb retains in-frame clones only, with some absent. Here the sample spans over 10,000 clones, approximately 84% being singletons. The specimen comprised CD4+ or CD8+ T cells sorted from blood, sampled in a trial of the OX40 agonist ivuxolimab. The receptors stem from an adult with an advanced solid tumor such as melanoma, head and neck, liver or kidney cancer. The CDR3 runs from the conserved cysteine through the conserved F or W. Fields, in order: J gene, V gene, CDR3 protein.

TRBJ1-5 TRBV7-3 CASSQVGGQPQHF
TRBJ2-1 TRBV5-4 CASSLGATGGNEQFF
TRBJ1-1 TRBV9 CASSVGPRGGEAFF
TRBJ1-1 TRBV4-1 CASRPGQMNTEAFF
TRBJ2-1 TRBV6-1 CASSRQGAGYNEQFF
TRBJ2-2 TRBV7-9 CASSLSGGVNTGELFF
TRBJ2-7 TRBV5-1 CASSLDWSTTYEQYF
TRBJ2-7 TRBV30 CACLGESYEQYF
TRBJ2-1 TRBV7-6 CASSLGGLGLYNEQFF
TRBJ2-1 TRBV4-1 CASSQEGGNEQFF
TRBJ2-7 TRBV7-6 CASSLVRDTLGEQYF
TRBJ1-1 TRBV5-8 CASRKGQGVTFF
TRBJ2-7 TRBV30 CAWSPLNFHEQYF
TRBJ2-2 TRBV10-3 CAISSGQSAGELFF
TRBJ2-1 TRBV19 CASSTGVLADNEQFF
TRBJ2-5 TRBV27 CASSLLVGGGKTQYF
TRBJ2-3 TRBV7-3 CASSYRGRSSTDTQYF
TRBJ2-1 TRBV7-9 CASSLPTSGAYNEQFF
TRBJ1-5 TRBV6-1 CASSLGAFGNQPQHF
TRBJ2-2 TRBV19 CASTQFNTGELFF
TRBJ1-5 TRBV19 CASSFGAGGNQPQHF
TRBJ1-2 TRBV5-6 CASSPDGGYGYTF
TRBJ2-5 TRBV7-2 CASSFGLAGETQYF
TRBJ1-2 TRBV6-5 CASSPGNVYGYTF
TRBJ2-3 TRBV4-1 CASSQGDTQYF
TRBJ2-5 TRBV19 CASSAAGGETQYF
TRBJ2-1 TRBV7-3 CASSLYRQSSYNEQFF
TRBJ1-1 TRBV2 CASSESGTGVTEAFF
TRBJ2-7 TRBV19 CASSLSDYSYEQYF
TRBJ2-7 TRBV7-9 CASSVTGTGATYEQYF
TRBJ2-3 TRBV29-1 CSVEPWDSRDTDTQYF